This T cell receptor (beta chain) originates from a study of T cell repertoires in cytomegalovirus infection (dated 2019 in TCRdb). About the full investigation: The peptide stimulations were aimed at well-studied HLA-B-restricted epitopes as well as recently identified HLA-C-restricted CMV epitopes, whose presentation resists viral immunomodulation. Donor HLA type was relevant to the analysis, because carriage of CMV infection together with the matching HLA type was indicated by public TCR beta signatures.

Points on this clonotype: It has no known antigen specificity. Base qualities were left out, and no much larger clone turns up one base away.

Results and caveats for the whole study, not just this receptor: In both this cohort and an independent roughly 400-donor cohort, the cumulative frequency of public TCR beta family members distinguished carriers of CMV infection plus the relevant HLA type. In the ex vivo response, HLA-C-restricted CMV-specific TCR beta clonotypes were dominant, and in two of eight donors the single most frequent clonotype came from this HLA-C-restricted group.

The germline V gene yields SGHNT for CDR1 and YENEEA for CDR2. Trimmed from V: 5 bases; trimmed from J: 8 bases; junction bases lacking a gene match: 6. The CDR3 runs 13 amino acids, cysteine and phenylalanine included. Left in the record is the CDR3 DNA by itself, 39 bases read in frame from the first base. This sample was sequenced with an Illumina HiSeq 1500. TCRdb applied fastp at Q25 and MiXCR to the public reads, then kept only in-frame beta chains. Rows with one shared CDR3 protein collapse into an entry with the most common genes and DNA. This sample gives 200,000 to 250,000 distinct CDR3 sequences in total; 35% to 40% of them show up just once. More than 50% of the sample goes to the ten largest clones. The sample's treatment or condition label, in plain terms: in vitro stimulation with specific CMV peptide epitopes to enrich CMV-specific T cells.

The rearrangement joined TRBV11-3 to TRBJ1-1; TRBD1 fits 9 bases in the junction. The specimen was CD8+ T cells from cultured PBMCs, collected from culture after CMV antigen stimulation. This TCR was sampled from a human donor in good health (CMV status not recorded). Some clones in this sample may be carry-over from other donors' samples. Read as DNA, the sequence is TGTGCCAGCAGCGCTAGGACAGGGGCCGAAGCTTTCTTT. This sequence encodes CASSARTGAEAFF.